Reported below is one T cell receptor beta chain. Antigen: not known. At one end, the junction sequence differs from germline, possibly due to a read error. The CDR3 sequence is 14 residues long. Per germline, CDR1 SNHLY and CDR2 FYNNEI. These data come from a study of shared clonotypes between healthy human individuals. Study results and limitations: Clonotypes that were shared across a handful of donors made up roughly 5.2% of naive CD4 clonotypes.

Nashville, Tennessee was home to all donors, who were Caucasian adults. Some clones are missing from TCRdb's copy, which holds only in-frame ones; the method was immunoSEQ multiplex PCR. The sample lists about 2.3 million clones, more than 80% seen once, with roughly 0.36% in the top ten. Specimen: naive CD4+ T cells from PBMCs. Subset in this sample: CD45RA+ positively selected. The chain carries TRBV2 and TRBJ2-1; 9 bases agree with TRBD2. The sequence was collected from a man aged 18 to 29 in good health. Some clones in this sample may be carry-over from other donors' samples. CDR3 loop: CASNAGGPRDVRVF. The CDR3 nucleotides are TGTGCCAGCAACGCGGGAGGGCCGCGGGACGTTCGGGTCTTC.